This T cell receptor beta chain derives from a study of blood T cell repertoires in COVID-19. The CDR3 loop spans 18 amino acids. Germline CDR1 is SGHTA and CDR2 is FQGNSA. Trimming removed 4 bases from V and 0 bases from J; junction bases left unmatched: 6. As originally analysed: Counts of nucleated cells, estimated from reference gene primer amplification, were obtained. The data were produced by immunoSEQ multiplex PCR, yet TCRdb's version contains in-frame clones alone and is incomplete. V and J calls and clone size are those listed in that table; D and trimming were worked out from the DNA. The repertoire consists of around 450,000 clones, with nearly 90% occurring once and the leading ten covering approximately 2%. Participants were aged 18 to 89 years, lived in under 25 US areas, and enrolled virtually. Clinical histories supplied by participants themselves formed the basis of cohort assignment.

The chain is built from TRBV7-2 and TRBJ2-6, with TRBD1 matching over 10 bases. The source is a woman in her late teens or twenties with acute COVID-19. Source material: PBMCs or T cells enriched from blood (not recorded which). For the CDR3, the DNA is TGTGCCAGCAGCTCAAGGACAGGGGGGGCCTCTGGGGCCAACGTCCTGACTTTC. Protein product: CASSSRTGGASGANVLTF.